This is a list of T cell receptor beta chains from one sample in a study of OX40 agonist ivuxolimab in advanced cancers. The table came from immunoSEQ multiplex PCR; TCRdb's copy has only in-frame clones and leaves some out. The sample shows more than 80,000 clones, over 75% of them seen only once. This sample comprised CD4+ or CD8+ T cells sorted from blood, obtained in a trial of the OX40 agonist ivuxolimab. Receptors originate from an adult with an advanced solid tumor such as melanoma, head and neck, liver or kidney cancer. Both conserved end residues are part of each CDR3. D genes are given only for firm matches. The size of a clone is reported for some rows only, either as once, few or many, or as a class for expanded clones.

d_gene	v_gene	j_gene	abundance	CDR3nt	CDR3aa
TRBD1	TRBV4-3	TRBJ1-2	.	TGCGCCAGCAGCCGGGCGAACTACGGACAGGGGAATGGCTACACCTTC	CASSRANYGQGNGYTF
TRBD1	TRBV28	TRBJ2-7	.	TGTGCCAGCAGTTTATGGCAGGGGGCCCATAAGGACAGCACCTCCCCTCTCTTC	CASSLWQGAHKDSTSPLF
.	TRBV28	TRBJ1-5	.	TGTGCCAGCAGTTTATCGGGGGCCTTTAGCAATCAGCCCCAGCATTTT	CASSLSGAFSNQPQHF
TRBD2	TRBV6-5	TRBJ2-1	.	TGTGCCAGCAGTAACCTAGCGGCCTCCTACAATGAGCAGTTCTTC	CASSNLAASYNEQFF
TRBD1	TRBV19	TRBJ1-4	.	TGTGCCAGTTCGGACAGGCCGCCCCCGGCCGATGAAAAACTGTTTTTT	CASSDRPPPADEKLFF
.	TRBV27	TRBJ1-5	.	TGTGCCAGCAGTTTATTCGGTGGCAATCAGCCCCAGCATTTT	CASSLFGGNQPQHF
.	TRBV18	TRBJ1-5	.	TGTGCCAGCTCACCCTCGTCCGGGGTAGATCAGCCCCAGCATTTT	CASSPSSGVDQPQHF
.	TRBV6-5	TRBJ2-3	.	TGTGCCAGCAGTTTATCAGATACGCAGTATTTT	CASSLSDTQYF
TRBD1	TRBV14	TRBJ1-1	once	TGTGCCAGCAGCCAAGTGGGACAGATGGCTGAAGCTTTCTTT	CASSQVGQMAEAFF
TRBD2	TRBV7-2	TRBJ2-3	.	TGTGCCAGCAGCTCGTGGACTAGCGGGGGGGCAGATACGCAGTATTTT	CASSSWTSGGADTQYF
TRBD1	TRBV30	TRBJ1-4	.	TGTGCCTGGACGGGACAGACTAATGAAAAACTGTTTTTT	CAWTGQTNEKLFF
.	TRBV6-1	TRBJ1-1	.	TGTGCCAGCAGTGACCCCGGGGGCGGGGAACGTAGCACTGAAGCTTTCTTT	CASSDPGGGERSTEAFF
.	TRBV19	TRBJ1-2	.	TGTGCCAGTAGTATAGTCGGGGGTGGCGGCTACACCTTC	CASSIVGGGGYTF
TRBD2	TRBV5-4	TRBJ2-5	.	TGTGCCAGCAGCCCGGGGGGAGCGGTAGAGACCCAGTACTTC	CASSPGGAVETQYF
TRBD1	TRBV28	TRBJ1-2	few	TGTGCCAGCCTTTTCGGACAGGGGTACTATGGCTACACCTTC	CASLFGQGYYGYTF
.	TRBV12-5	TRBJ2-2	.	TGTGCTAGTGGTTTGGAAAACACCGGGGAGCTGTTTTTT	CASGLENTGELFF
.	TRBV4-3	TRBJ1-4	.	TGCGCCAGCAGCCCGGAGGGACCGAACCTAGCAACTAATGAAAAACTGTTTTTT	CASSPEGPNLATNEKLFF
.	TRBV5-6	TRBJ2-3	.	TGTGCCAGCAGCGGGATTTCCCTGACCGGGACTGGGGGCATGCATTTT	CASSGISLTGTGGMHF
.	TRBV28	TRBJ1-1	once	TGTGCCAGCAGAACACTTCCCGGAGACGGGAACACTGAAGCTTTCTTT	CASRTLPGDGNTEAFF
.	TRBV2	TRBJ2-5	.	TGTGCCAGCAATGAAGGGGAGACCCAGTACTTC	CASNEGETQYF
.	TRBV6-5	TRBJ1-1	.	TGTGCCAGCAGCAAGGACCTTGGAACTGAAGCTTTCTTT	CASSKDLGTEAFF
.	TRBV6-1	TRBJ2-3	.	TGTGCCAGCAGTGAAGCGGGGGGTACAGATACGCAGTATTTT	CASSEAGGTDTQYF
.	TRBV7-9	TRBJ1-1	few	TGTGCCAGCAGCCATCAGGACACTGAAGCTTTCTTT	CASSHQDTEAFF
TRBD2	TRBV7-2	TRBJ2-7	.	TGTGCCAGCAGCTCGGGACTAGCGGGGGTTAAAGAGCAGTACTTC	CASSSGLAGVKEQYF
.	TRBV6-6	TRBJ1-5	.	TGTGCCAGCAGTTACTCGGCAGGGGTTAGCAATCAGCCCCAGCATTTT	CASSYSAGVSNQPQHF
TRBD1	TRBV29-1	TRBJ2-7	.	TGCAGCGCCCTGGACAGGGGGCGCGAGCAGTACTTC	CSALDRGREQYF
TRBD2	TRBV4-1	TRBJ2-5	.	TGCGCCAGCAGCCAAGATAGGAATCTAGCGGGGGGACAAGAGACCCAGTACTTC	CASSQDRNLAGGQETQYF
TRBD1	TRBV30	TRBJ1-1	.	TGTGCCTGGAGACCCCGGACAGGGGAAGCTTTCTTT	CAWRPRTGEAFF
.	TRBV6-5	TRBJ2-1	.	TGTGCCAGCAGCCTTCTGGGGGGGGCCAATGAGCAGTTCTTC	CASSLLGGANEQFF
TRBD1	TRBV7-9	TRBJ1-6	.	TGTGTCAGCAGCCCACAGGGGGGCTCCTATAATTCACCCCTCCACTTT	CVSSPQGGSYNSPLHF
TRBD1	TRBV28	TRBJ1-3	.	TGTGCCAGCAGGAGACAGGGTACTGGAAACACCATATATTTT	CASRRQGTGNTIYF
.	TRBV4-3	TRBJ1-3	.	TGCGCCAGCAGCCAAGAATTGTCACCCTCTGGAAACACCATATATTTT	CASSQELSPSGNTIYF
.	TRBV6-1	TRBJ2-5	.	TGTGCCAGCCGGATGTACCAAGAGACCCAGTACTTC	CASRMYQETQYF
.	TRBV7-2	TRBJ2-3	few	TGTGCCAGCAGCTTAGAACAGATCACAGATACGCAGTATTTT	CASSLEQITDTQYF
TRBD1	TRBV9	TRBJ2-5	.	TGTGCCAGCAGCGGCCGGGACAGGGTGGGAGAGACCCAGTACTTC	CASSGRDRVGETQYF
TRBD1	TRBV7-9	TRBJ2-6	.	TGTGCCAACCAGGAACAGGGGGTGATTTCAGGGGCCAACGTCCTGACTTTC	CANQEQGVISGANVLTF
TRBD1	TRBV19	TRBJ1-2	few	TGTGCCAGTAGTCCGGGACAGGGCGGCTATGGCTACACCTTC	CASSPGQGGYGYTF
.	TRBV19	TRBJ1-5	.	TGTGCCAGTAGTATAACGGCAGGGTTTAGCAATCAGCCCCAGCATTTT	CASSITAGFSNQPQHF
.	TRBV11-2	TRBJ2-5	once	TGTGCCAGCAGCCACAAACAGTGGGAAGAGACCCAGTACTTC	CASSHKQWEETQYF
.	TRBV5-1	TRBJ2-1	.	TGCGCCAGCAGCTTACAGGGAGCGGACAATGAGCAGTTCTTC	CASSLQGADNEQFF
.	TRBV4-2	TRBJ2-1	.	TGTGCCAGCAGCCAGCCTTGGGGGGACAATGAGCAGTTCTTC	CASSQPWGDNEQFF
TRBD2	TRBV5-1	TRBJ2-3	.	TGCGCCAGCAGCAGAGGGACTAGCGGCACAGATACGCAGTATTTT	CASSRGTSGTDTQYF
.	TRBV19	TRBJ1-1	.	TGTGCCAGTCGAGCGGGGGACGGGACTGAAGCTTTCTTT	CASRAGDGTEAFF
.	TRBV5-6	TRBJ2-7	.	TGTGCCAGCAGCTTGATCGGGGGCTACGAGCAGTACTTC	CASSLIGGYEQYF
TRBD1	TRBV29-1	TRBJ1-1	.	TGCAGCGTCAACCCACGAACAGGGGTCTCTGAAGCTTTCTTT	CSVNPRTGVSEAFF
.	TRBV20-1	TRBJ2-5	.	TGCAGTGCTATGGAAGAGACCCAGTACTTC	CSAMEETQYF
TRBD1	TRBV30	TRBJ1-2	.	TGTGCCTGGAGTGGTGACAGGGGAACATACGGCTACACCTTC	CAWSGDRGTYGYTF
.	TRBV15	TRBJ2-3	.	TGTGCCACCAGCCCCGGTACGGGAGGGGGCAGTGATACGCAGTATTTT	CATSPGTGGGSDTQYF
TRBD1	TRBV7-2	TRBJ2-1	once	TGTGCCAGCAGCTCCCAAGCGGGACAGGGGGCAGGTGAGCAGTTCTTC	CASSSQAGQGAGEQFF
TRBD1	TRBV7-9	TRBJ1-4	.	TGTGCCAGCAGCTTTCCTCCGGGACAGCCTAATGAAAAACTGTTTTTT	CASSFPPGQPNEKLFF
TRBD1	TRBV6-6	TRBJ1-5	.	TGTGCCAGCAGGCACCAACAGGGGAGCCAGCCCCAGCATTTT	CASRHQQGSQPQHF
.	TRBV21-1	TRBJ2-1	once	TGTGCCAGCAGCAAAGCCACAGGGACTATTGGAAATGAGCAGTTCTTC	CASSKATGTIGNEQFF
.	TRBV7-9	TRBJ1-1	.	TGTGCCAGCAGCCCCCTCGCGGGGGGTTGGTACACTGAAGCTTTCTTT	CASSPLAGGWYTEAFF